This T cell receptor beta chain was identified during a study of CD8 T cells in ankylosing spondylitis. The study's findings and limits: Apparently characteristic of ankylosing spondylitis blood was a TCR beta motif (under ten highly homologous variants). Prior literature has documented some motif variants in synovial fluid and blood from reactive arthritis. Significantly higher representation of disease-linked clones was reported for matched ankylosing spondylitis synovial fluid. Clones that were linked to disease were CD8+ and were relatively rare in peripheral blood.

As the method for making TCR beta libraries, quantitative 5'-RACE with molecular barcodes was used. In TCRdb, the 5' RACE reads were re-called with MiXCR into one record per CDR3 protein. Among 700,000 or so distinct CDR3 sequences, under 20% were seen once, and the ten largest hold around a fifth. As concerns this clonotype: Its specificity is not known.

CDR1 and CDR2 (germline): SEHNR, FQNEAQ (reference sequence). CDR3 size: 14 residues. V trimming: 5 bases; J trimming: 1 base; junction bases outside the gene matches: 3. The sample consisted of blood, either unsorted or a sorted T cell fraction (not recorded which). The rearrangement joins TRBV7-9 to TRBJ1-1; 8 bases match TRBD1. This clonotype originated in a male donor with ankylosing spondylitis. The CDR3 DNA is TGTGCCAGCAGCACACAGGGGGAGAACACTGAAGCTTTCTTT. This sequence encodes CASSTQGENTEAFF.